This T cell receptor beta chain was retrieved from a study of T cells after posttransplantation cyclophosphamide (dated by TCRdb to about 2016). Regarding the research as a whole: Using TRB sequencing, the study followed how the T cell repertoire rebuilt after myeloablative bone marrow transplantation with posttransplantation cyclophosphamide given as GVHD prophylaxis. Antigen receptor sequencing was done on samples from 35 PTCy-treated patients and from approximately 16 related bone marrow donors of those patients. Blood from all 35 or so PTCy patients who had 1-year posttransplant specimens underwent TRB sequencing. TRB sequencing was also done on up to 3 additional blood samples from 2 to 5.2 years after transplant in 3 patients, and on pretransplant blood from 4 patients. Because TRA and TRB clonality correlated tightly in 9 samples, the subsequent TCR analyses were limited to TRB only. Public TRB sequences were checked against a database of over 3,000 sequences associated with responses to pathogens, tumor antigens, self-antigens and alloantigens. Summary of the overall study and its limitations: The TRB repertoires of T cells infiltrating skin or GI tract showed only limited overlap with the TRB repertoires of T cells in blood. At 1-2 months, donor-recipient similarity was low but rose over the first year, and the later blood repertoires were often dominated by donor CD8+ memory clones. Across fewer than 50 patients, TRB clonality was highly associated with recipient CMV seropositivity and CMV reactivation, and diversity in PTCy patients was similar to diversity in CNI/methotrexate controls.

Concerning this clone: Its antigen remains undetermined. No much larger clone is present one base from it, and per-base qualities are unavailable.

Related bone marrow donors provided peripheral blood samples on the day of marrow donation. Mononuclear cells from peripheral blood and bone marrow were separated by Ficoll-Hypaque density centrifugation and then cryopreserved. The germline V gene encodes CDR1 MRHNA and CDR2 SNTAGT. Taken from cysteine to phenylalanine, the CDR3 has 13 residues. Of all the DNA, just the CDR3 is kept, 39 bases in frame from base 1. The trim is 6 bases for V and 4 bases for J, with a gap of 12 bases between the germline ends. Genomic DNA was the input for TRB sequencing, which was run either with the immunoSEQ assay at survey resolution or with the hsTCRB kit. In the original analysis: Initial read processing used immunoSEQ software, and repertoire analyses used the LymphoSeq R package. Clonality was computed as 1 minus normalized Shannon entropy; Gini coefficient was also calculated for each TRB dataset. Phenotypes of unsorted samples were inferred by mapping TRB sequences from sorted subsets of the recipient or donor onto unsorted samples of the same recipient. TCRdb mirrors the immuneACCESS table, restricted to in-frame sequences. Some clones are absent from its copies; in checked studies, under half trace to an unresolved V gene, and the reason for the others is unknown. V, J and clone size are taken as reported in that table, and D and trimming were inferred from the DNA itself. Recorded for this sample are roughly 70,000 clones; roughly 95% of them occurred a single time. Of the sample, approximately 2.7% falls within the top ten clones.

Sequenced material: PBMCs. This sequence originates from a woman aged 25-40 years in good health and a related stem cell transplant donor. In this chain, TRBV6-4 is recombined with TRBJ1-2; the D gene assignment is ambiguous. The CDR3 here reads CASSPEVGYGYTF. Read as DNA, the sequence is TGTGCCAGCAGCCCTGAGGTTGGCTATGGCTACACCTTC.